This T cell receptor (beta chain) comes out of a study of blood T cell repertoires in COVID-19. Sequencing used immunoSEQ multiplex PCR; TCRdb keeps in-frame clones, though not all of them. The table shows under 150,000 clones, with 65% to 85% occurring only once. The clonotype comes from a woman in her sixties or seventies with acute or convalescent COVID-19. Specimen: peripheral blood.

CDR3 nucleotide sequence: TGTGCCAGCACCGTAATGAGGGATGGCTACACCTTC. Its translation: CASTVMRDGYTF. J is TRBJ1-2 and V is TRBV2; D uncertain. Germline CDR1 reads SNHLY; CDR2 reads FYNNEI. Trimming left V 7 bases short and J 6 bases short, with 12 bases between. The CDR3 is 12 amino acids.